The clone carrying this T cell receptor (beta chain) was seen more than once but under ten times. Its antigen is unidentified. V was shortened by 7 bases and J by 1 base, with 13 bases between the two germline ends. The length of the CDR3 is 14 residues. This entry belongs to a study of T cell repertoires in cytomegalovirus infection. General study points: Dominating the ex vivo response were HLA-C-restricted CMV-specific TCR beta clonotypes.

MiXCR, run by TCRdb on the reads, gives a single entry per CDR3 protein. The table lists about 740,000 distinct CDR3 sequences, 35% of them singletons, with roughly 2.8% in the top ten. This chain connects TRBV12-3 or TRBV12-4 to TRBJ1-1, with TRBD1 as a possible D gene (5 bases). This TCR was recovered from a human donor in good health (CMV status not recorded). Some clones in this sample may be carry-over from other donors' samples. Sequences were obtained from PBMCs. The chain's CDR3 is CASIDGGRNTEAFF. The CDR3 DNA reads TGTGCCAGCATCGATGGGGGGAGGAACACTGAAGCTTTCTTT.